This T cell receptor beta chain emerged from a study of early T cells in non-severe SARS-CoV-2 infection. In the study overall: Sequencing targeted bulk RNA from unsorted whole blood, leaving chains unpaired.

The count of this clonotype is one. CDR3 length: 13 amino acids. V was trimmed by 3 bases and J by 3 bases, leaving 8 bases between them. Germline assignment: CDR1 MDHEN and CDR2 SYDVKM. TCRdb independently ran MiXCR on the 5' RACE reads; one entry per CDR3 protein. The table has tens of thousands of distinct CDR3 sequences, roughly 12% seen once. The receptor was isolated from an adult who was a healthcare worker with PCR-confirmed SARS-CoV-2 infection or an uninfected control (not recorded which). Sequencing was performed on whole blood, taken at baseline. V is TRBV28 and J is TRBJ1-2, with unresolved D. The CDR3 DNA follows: TGTGCCAGCAGTTTGGAGACTGACTATGGCTACACCTTC. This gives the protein CASSLETDYGYTF.